This T cell receptor beta chain was recorded in a study of early stage breast cancer tumors. Study-wide background: Of some 17 invasive breast tumors, fewer than 13 were hormone receptor-positive, HER2-negative.

Overall study findings and caveats: Enriched TCRB sequences shared across patients were mostly commonly generated sequences.

This CDR3 contains 14 residues. V lost 4 bases and J lost 7; bases outside the gene matches: 4. Germline CDR1 is MDHEN and CDR2 is SYDVKM. Note on this clone: Its target is not known.

Some clones are missing from TCRdb's copy, which holds only in-frame ones; the method was immunoSEQ multiplex PCR. The sample carries over 8,500 clones, around 76% recorded once. Sequenced material: normal breast tissue next to the tumor. The chain recombines TRBV28 with TRBJ2-5; 12 bases agree with TRBD1. The sequence derives from a person in their forties with breast cancer. DNA for the CDR3: TGTGCCAGCAGTTGGGACAGGGGGCGGGGGACCCAGTACTTC. Its translation is CASSWDRGRGTQYF.